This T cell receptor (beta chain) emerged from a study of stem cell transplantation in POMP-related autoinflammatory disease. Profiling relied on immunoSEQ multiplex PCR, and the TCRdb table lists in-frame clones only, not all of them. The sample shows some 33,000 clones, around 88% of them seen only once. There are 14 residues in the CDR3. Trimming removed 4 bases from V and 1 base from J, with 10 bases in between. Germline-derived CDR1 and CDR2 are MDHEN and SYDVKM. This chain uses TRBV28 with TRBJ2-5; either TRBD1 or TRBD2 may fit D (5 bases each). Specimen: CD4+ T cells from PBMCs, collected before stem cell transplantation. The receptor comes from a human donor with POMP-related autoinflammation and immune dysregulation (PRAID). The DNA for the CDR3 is TGTGCCAGCAGTTGGGACCGTAGCCAAGAGACCCAGTACTTC. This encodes CASSWDRSQETQYF.